Below, one T cell receptor (beta chain) is given with its context. Antigen unknown. The CDR3 length is 11 residues. Germline CDR1 DFQATT, CDR2 SNEGSKA (reference sequence). V was shortened by 3 bases and J by 1 base, with 3 bases between the two germline ends. Sequencing was performed with immunoSEQ multiplex PCR; in TCRdb, only in-frame clones are kept and a portion is missing. Found here are about 61,000 clones, about 90% of them singletons; the top ten hold approximately 23%. Exclusion of a patient followed from autoimmune disease history or systemic immunosuppression. The data derive from a study of OX40 agonist ivuxolimab in advanced cancers. Notes on the study in general: Among the lowest levels of clonal expansion were found in partial responders at 0.1-3.0 mg/kg. CD8+ T cells averaged more expanded clones than CD4+. In the expanded peripheral T cells, antigen specificity was never determined.

The input for sequencing was CD4+ or CD8+ T cells sorted from blood, taken in a trial of the OX40 agonist ivuxolimab. The TCR comes from an adult with an advanced solid tumor such as melanoma, head and neck, liver or kidney cancer. This chain links TRBV20-1 with TRBJ2-5; D remains ambiguous. In DNA form, the CDR3 reads TGCAGTGCTAGTCCCCAAGAGACCCAGTACTTC. Protein: CSASPQETQYF.